These 16 T cell receptor beta chains were all obtained from the same sample, sequenced in a study of blood T cells in healthy people across ages. Sample-barcoded 5' priming and a J-beta primer mix drove a second PCR of roughly 6 to 12 cycles. TCRdb used MiXCR to reprocess the 5' RACE reads, holding one entry per CDR3 protein. The profile shows about 1.8 million distinct CDR3 sequences, roughly 49% of them singletons. Input material: blood. Source of these receptors: a woman aged 40 to 50 in good health.

This clonotype turned up a few times. V usage is TRBV7-2 and J usage is TRBJ1-2; tentative D call: TRBD1 (5 bases). This CDR3 has 14 residues. Trimming pared 0 bases from V and 5 bases from J, leaving 10 bases between. Per germline, CDR1 SGHTA and CDR2 FQGNSA. This chain's CDR3 is CASSLAGAAYGYTF. The CDR3 bases are TGTGCCAGCAGCTTAGCAGGGGCAGCTTATGGCTACACCTTC.

CDR3 in DNA: TGCGCCAGCAGCCAAGAGACAGGGGACAATGAGCAGTTCTTC. Translating it yields CASSQETGDNEQFF. The rearrangement joins TRBV4-3 to TRBJ2-1, with 8 bases fitting TRBD1. Germline V gene data show CDR1 as LGHNA and CDR2 as YSLEER. This CDR3 has 14 residues. V gave up 0 bases and J gave up 5 bases; unmatched junction bases: 0.

The chain carries TRBV11-1 and TRBJ2-3; 11 bases fit TRBD2. The V gene's germline CDR1 is SGHAT and CDR2 FQDESV (reference sequence). CDR3 length equals 15 residues. Germline trimming cut 6 bases from V and 1 base from J; bases unmatched to any gene: 3. The CDR3 here is CASRATSGGTDTQYF. The CDR3 DNA reads TGTGCCAGCAGAGCGACTAGCGGGGGCACAGATACGCAGTATTTT. The complete variable domain, with remaining parts taken from reference TRBV11-1 and TRBJ2-3, reads EAEVAQSPRYKITEKSQAVAFWCDPISGHATLYWYRQILGQGPELLVQFQDESVVDDSQLPKDRFSAERLKGVDSTLKIQPAELGDSAMYLCASRATSGGTDTQYFGPGTRLTVL.

This clonotype was detected only a few times. The J gene is TRBJ2-1, the V gene TRBV12-3 or TRBV12-4, with a weak D call TRBD1 (5 bases). V gave up 0 bases and J gave up 6 bases, with 9 bases separating them. This CDR3 spans 14 amino acids. Written as DNA, the CDR3 is TGTGCCAGCAGTTTAGCGCGGCAGGGCAATGAGCAGTTCTTC. Translating it yields CASSLARQGNEQFF.

The chain recombines TRBV10-3 with TRBJ2-3; D gene ambiguous. Germline V CDR1 and CDR2: ENHRY, SYGVKD. Trimming shortened V by 3 bases and J by 4 bases, and 17 bases separated the two germline ends. The CDR3 sequence is 16 residues long. The CDR3 sequence is CAISEGLTRWADTQYF. The CDR3 DNA is TGTGCCATCAGTGAAGGTCTTACGAGGTGGGCAGATACGCAGTATTTT.

The chain employs TRBV10-3 and TRBJ2-5; D gene ambiguous. V was pared by 2 bases and J by 11 bases, with 15 bases between. This CDR3 has 13 amino acids. Germline V gene lookup returns CDR1 ENHRY and CDR2 SYGVKD. CDR3 nucleotide sequence: TGTGCCATCAGTGAGGTAGTAGCCAATGAGCAGTACTTC. This sequence encodes CAISEVVANEQYF.

This sequence joins TRBV29-1 and TRBJ2-2; tentatively, D is TRBD1 or TRBD2 (5 bases each). Trimming took off 7 bases at V and 0 bases at J, with 15 bases between the two ends. The CDR3 spans 15 residues. The V gene's germline CDR1 is SQVTM and CDR2 ANQGSEA. Here the CDR3 reads CSALGTASNTGELFF. The CDR3 nucleotides are TGCAGCGCGCTAGGGACCGCCTCGAACACCGGGGAGCTGTTTTTT.

V gene TRBV4-1 combines with J gene TRBJ1-3; no definite D call. The CDR3 runs to 15 residues. Trimming removed 0 bases from V and 0 bases from J, with 6 bases in between. Germline V CDR1 and CDR2: MGHRA, YSYEKL. The chain's CDR3 is CASSQDPFSGNTIYF. The CDR3 nucleotides are TGCGCCAGCAGCCAAGATCCCTTCTCTGGAAACACCATATATTTT.

The chain joins TRBV7-2 to TRBJ1-2; D might be TRBD1 (6 bases). From germline, CDR1 is SGHTA and CDR2 FQGNSA. With 10 bases removed from V and 5 bases from J, the gap between germline ends came to 14 bases. The CDR3 totals 12 residues. Here the CDR3 reads CANNRVEYGYTF. Here the CDR3 DNA reads TGTGCCAACAACAGGGTTGAGTATGGCTACACCTTC.

The rearrangement uses TRBV18 and TRBJ2-1; TRBD2 might be the D (7 bases). Per germline, CDR1 KGHSH and CDR2 LQKENI. The V end lost 0 bases, the J end lost 6 bases, and 12 bases lay between the germline ends. This CDR3 region has 15 residues. Written as DNA, the CDR3 is TGTGCCAGCTCACCACCTCCGGGGGGCCCCAATGAGCAGTTCTTC. Translated, it gives CASSPPPGGPNEQFF.

This clonotype was counted between two and nine times. The chain joins TRBV12-3 or TRBV12-4 to TRBJ2-5; 8 bases align to TRBD2. The CDR3 consists of 14 residues. With V trimmed by 3 bases and J by 5 bases, 5 bases remained unmatched. CDR3 protein: CASSFQRGRETQYF. In DNA form, the CDR3 reads TGTGCCAGCAGTTTTCAGCGGGGGAGGGAGACCCAGTACTTC.

CDR3 in DNA: TGTGCCAGCAGCCGAGGGACAGGGGGCCCCTTGAACACTGAAGCTTTCTTT. Its protein product is CASSRGTGGPLNTEAFF. This chain links TRBV14 with TRBJ1-1, with 12 bases fitting TRBD1. V lost 4 bases to trimming and J lost 0 bases; unmatched junction nucleotides: 6. The germline CDR1 and CDR2 sequences are SGHDN and FVKESK. This CDR3 region has 17 residues.

This clonotype was seen more than once but under ten times. The chain joins TRBV4-2 to TRBJ2-7, with a tentative D call TRBD2 (6 bases). V lost 0 bases and J 2 bases, leaving 20 bases between the germline ends. CDR1 LGHNA and CDR2 YNFKEQ come from the germline V gene. The CDR3 extends over 18 amino acids. CDR3 sequence reads: CASSQDWVAAGTTYEQYF. The CDR3 region has the DNA TGTGCCAGCAGCCAAGATTGGGTCGCGGCGGGGACCACCTACGAGCAGTACTTC.

This clonotype was seen once. The rearrangement links TRBV6-6 to TRBJ1-2, with TRBD1 as a possible D gene (6 bases). CDR1 and CDR2 from the germline V gene are MNHNY and SVGAGI (reference sequence). CDR3 size: 16 residues. V was clipped by 2 bases and J by 6 bases, with 19 bases between them. The CDR3 sequence is CASSYRRNREVNGYTF. In DNA form, the CDR3 reads TGTGCCAGCAGTTACAGACGGAACAGGGAGGTGAATGGCTACACCTTC.

The chain uses TRBV7-8 and TRBJ2-4, with D perhaps TRBD1 (5 bases). The J call is in doubt because the DNA end fits TRBJ2-7 better. Germline V gives CDR1 SGHVS, CDR2 FQNEAQ. This CDR3 is built from 15 residues. The CDR3 sequence: CASSLTGRSAYEQYF. CDR3 nucleotide sequence: TGTGCCAGCAGCTTAACAGGCCGGTCCGCCTACGAGCAGTACTTC.

In this sample, this clonotype turned up a few times. CDR3 nucleotide sequence: TGTGCCAGCAGCCCAAGCGGGGGGCAATCCTACGAGCAGTACTTC. Translation: CASSPSGGQSYEQYF. The chain has TRBV7-2 and TRBJ2-7, with 9 bases that match TRBD2. Germline-derived CDR1 and CDR2 are SGHTA and FQGNSA. The length of the CDR3 is 15 residues. Trimming took 5 bases from V and 1 from J; bases not matched to a gene: 6.